This TCR beta chain was sequenced in a study of T cells in tuberculosis. General study points: Active tuberculosis patients had shorter CDR3-alpha; the beta difference was nonsignificant.

The CDR3 length is 15 residues. Germline CDR1 SEHNR, CDR2 FQNEAQ (reference sequence). Trimming shortened V by 5 bases and J by 3 bases, and 17 bases separated the two germline ends. For this clone: Antigen unknown.

Adolescents were screened for latent TB by skin test and IGRA. Data came from immunoSEQ multiplex PCR; TCRdb stores just in-frame clones and leaves some out. The sample shows 35,000 to 55,000 clones, around 96% of them seen only once. Sequencing input: PBMCs. The rearrangement links TRBV7-9 to TRBJ2-7, with D possibly being TRBD2 (6 bases). The origin of this receptor is a donor aged 10 to 29 with latent tuberculosis or without tuberculosis infection. CDR3 in amino acids: CASSPRALALYEQYF. In DNA form, the CDR3 reads TGTGCCAGCAGCCCCAGGGCCCTAGCGCTCTACGAGCAGTACTTC.